This T cell receptor beta chain was sequenced for a study of shared clonotypes between healthy human individuals. From CD4+ cells came CD45RA+ naive and CD45RA-negative memory subsets. Each sorted subset replicate got 200 ng genomic DNA, 25,000 to 35,000 genomes. This table comes from immunoSEQ multiplex PCR, and its TCRdb copy is limited to in-frame clones, with some not included. The sample comprises 2 million to 2.5 million clones, around 92% of which are singletons, and 0.3% to 0.45% rests with the top ten. CDR1 is GTSNPN and CDR2 is SVGIG in the germline V gene (reference sequence). V gave up 4 bases and J gave up 4 bases; unmatched junction bases: 10. The CDR3 runs 15 residues.

The chain links TRBV30 to TRBJ2-3; TRBD2 matches 8 bases. Material for sequencing was naive CD4+ T cells from PBMCs. Sample subset: CD45RA+ positively selected. The sequence derives from a man younger than 30 in good health. Some clones in this sample may be carry-over from other donors' samples. CDR3 coding DNA: TGTGCCTGGACCGTGAGCGGGAGCTTCGCAGATACGCAGTATTTT. Protein product: CAWTVSGSFADTQYF.